These 19 T cell receptor beta chains were sequenced from one sample in a study of OX40 agonist ivuxolimab in advanced cancers. The protocol was immunoSEQ multiplex PCR, while the TCRdb copy is restricted to in-frame clones and leaves out a portion. The sample includes about 10,000 clones, about three quarters seen only once; the top ten take approximately 31%. The material sequenced was CD4+ or CD8+ T cells sorted from blood, taken in a trial of the OX40 agonist ivuxolimab. Source of these receptors: an adult with an advanced solid tumor such as melanoma, head and neck, liver or kidney cancer.

The chain recombines TRBV11-3 with TRBJ2-7; TRBD2 is a possible D gene (5 bases). CDR1 is SGHNT, CDR2 YENEEA, per germline. The V and J ends lost 2 bases and 3 bases respectively, with 11 bases between them. The CDR3 is 14 residues long. Here the CDR3 reads CASSLSGRFYEQYF. Written as DNA, the CDR3 is TGTGCCAGCAGCTTAAGCGGCCGCTTCTACGAGCAGTACTTC.

The chain links TRBV6-6 to TRBJ1-2; D remains ambiguous. V dropped 5 bases and J dropped 3 bases, with 16 bases sitting between them. Germline values: CDR1 MNHNY, CDR2 SVGAGI (reference sequence). The CDR3 runs to 15 residues. The CDR3 DNA reads as TGTGCCAGCAGTCCCGACGAGGCAAGCTACTATGGCTACACCTTC. It translates to CASSPDEASYYGYTF.

The genes are TRBV30 and TRBJ2-2; possibly TRBD2 for D (6 bases). V lost 3 bases and J lost 6, with 20 bases in between. This CDR3 region has 16 residues. The germline gives CDR1 GTSNPN, CDR2 SVGIG (reference sequence). The CDR3: CAWSNTLGWGAGELFF. The CDR3 region has the DNA TGTGCCTGGAGCAACACCCTGGGGTGGGGGGCCGGGGAGCTGTTTTTT. The whole variable domain, filled in from reference TRBV30 and TRBJ2-2, reads SQTIHQWPATLVQPVGSPLSLECTVEGTSNPNLYWYRQAAGRGLQLLFYSVGIGQISSEVPQNLSASRPQDRQFILSSKKLLLSDSGFYLCAWSNTLGWGAGELFFGEGSRLTVL.

The rearrangement links TRBV27 to TRBJ2-6; possibly TRBD2 for D (8 bases). CDR3 size: 17 residues. V lost 4 bases to trimming and J lost 3 bases, with 16 bases between them. Germline values: CDR1 MNHEY, CDR2 SMNVEV (reference sequence). CDR3 amino acids: CASSSREGADGANVLTF. As DNA, the CDR3 is TGTGCCAGCAGTTCCCGGGAGGGGGCAGATGGGGCCAACGTCCTGACTTTC.

For this clone: Just one base apart from a much larger clone, this may be a read error. V gene TRBV28 combines with J gene TRBJ1-5; perhaps TRBD1 as D (5 bases). The CDR3 covers 16 residues. From germline, CDR1 is MDHEN and CDR2 SYDVKM. V lost 1 base and J lost 6, with 16 bases in between. As DNA, the CDR3 is TGTGCCAGCAGTTTATTGGTAGGGGCTCGGTTTCAGCCCCAGCATTTT. Translated, it gives CASSLLVGARFQPQHF. The full variable domain, with the rest looked up from reference TRBV28 and TRBJ1-5, is DVKVTQSSRYLVKRTGEKVFLECVQDMDHENMFWYRQDPGLGLRLIYFSYDVKMKEKGDIPEGYSVSREKKERFSLILESASTNQTSMYLCASSLLVGARFQPQHFGDGTRLSIL.

V gene TRBV15 combines with J gene TRBJ2-1; 12 nucleotides line up with TRBD2. The CDR3 consists of 20 residues. J gave up 1 base and V 4 bases, and 14 bases lay outside the gene matches. The V gene's germline CDR1 is LNHNV and CDR2 YYDKDF (reference sequence). The CDR3: CATSKGLAGPMGGSYNEQFF. CDR3 nucleotide sequence: TGTGCCACCAGCAAAGGACTAGCGGGACCCATGGGGGGATCCTACAATGAGCAGTTCTTC.

The chain combines TRBV6-1 with TRBJ2-7; maybe TRBD2 (5 bases). Per germline, CDR1 MNHNS and CDR2 SASEGT. CDR3 length equals 14 residues. V was trimmed by 0 bases and J by 1 base, leaving 7 bases between them. The CDR3 nucleotides are TGTGCCAGCAGTGAAGCCCGCGGGTCCTACGAGCAGTACTTC. This codes for CASSEARGSYEQYF.

The chain's CDR3 is CASSQVGTLYEQYF. Here the CDR3 DNA reads TGTGCCAGCAGCCAAGTAGGGACCCTTTACGAGCAGTACTTC. V gene TRBV2 combines with J gene TRBJ2-7, with D perhaps matching TRBD1 or TRBD2 (5 bases each). The CDR3 sequence is 14 residues long. Germline CDR1 is SNHLY and CDR2 is FYNNEI. Trimming left V 6 bases short and J 4 bases short, with 16 bases between.

The chain joins TRBV25-1 to TRBJ2-7; 10 bases match TRBD1. The CDR3 is made up of 15 amino acids. Looked up from germline, CDR1 is MGHDK and CDR2 is SYGVNS. The ends lost 3 bases at V and 3 bases at J; junction bases unmatched: 5. The DNA of the CDR3 is TGTGCCAGCAGTGACCCCGGGACAGGGGTCTACGAGCAGTACTTC. This encodes CASSDPGTGVYEQYF.

The chain joins TRBV10-2 to TRBJ2-1; TRBD2 agrees at 8 bases. CDR3 size: 15 residues. The V and J ends lost 7 bases and 10 bases, in that order; junction bases with no gene match: 15. Germline CDR1 is WSHSY and CDR2 is SAAADI. The CDR3 nucleotides are TGCGCCAGCATAGGAGCGGGAGTAGGTTCAGGAGAGCAGTTCTTC. Residues: CASIGAGVGSGEQFF.

The gene calls are TRBV23-1 and TRBJ2-7, with D perhaps matching TRBD1 (6 bases). TRBV23-1 is an ORF, and what it does is uncertain. The CDR3 totals 13 residues. The V and J ends lost 5 bases and 5 bases respectively, with 13 bases between them. CDR3 bases: TGCGCCAGCAGTACAACTGAGGGGGACGAGCAGTACTTC. Its translation is CASSTTEGDEQYF.

The chain is built from TRBV5-1 and TRBJ2-7; 10 positions match TRBD1. Trimming cost V 4 bases and J 3 bases; bases outside gene matches: 7. Germline values: CDR1 SGHRS, CDR2 YFSETQ. The CDR3 runs 15 residues. This chain's CDR3 is CASSEGQGTIYEQYF. For the CDR3, the DNA is TGCGCCAGCAGCGAGGGACAGGGGACTATCTACGAGCAGTACTTC.

Notes on this clone: Other DNA sequences in the same sample also yield this CDR3. The chain is built from TRBV27 and TRBJ1-2; D call uncertain. Between the trimmed V and J ends, which lost 4 bases and 2 bases, there was a span of 11 bases. CDR3 length: 14 residues. The germline V gene has CDR1 MNHEY and CDR2 SMNVEV (reference sequence). The CDR3 DNA follows: TGTGCCAGCAGTTCCTCAATTAGGAACTATGGCTACACCTTC. It specifies CASSSSIRNYGYTF.

The chain carries TRBV4-1 and TRBJ1-1, with 10 bases aligning to TRBD1. V trimming: 4 bases; J trimming: 5 bases; junction bases outside the gene matches: 4. Germline V lookup: CDR1 MGHRA, CDR2 YSYEKL. The CDR3 loop spans 14 amino acids. The CDR3 loop is CASSLGQGDTEAFF. CDR3 DNA: TGCGCCAGCAGCCTTGGACAGGGGGATACTGAAGCTTTCTTT.

V and J are TRBV7-6 and TRBJ2-1, with TRBD2 as a possible D gene (6 bases). The CDR3 runs to 12 residues. Germline values: CDR1 SGHVS, CDR2 FNYEAQ. Trimming cost V 6 bases and J 13 bases, with 16 bases left between them. The CDR3 spells CASRRAGGAQFF. The CDR3 DNA sequence: TGTGCCAGCAGGCGCGCCGGGGGAGCTCAGTTCTTC.

The genes are TRBV11-2 and TRBJ2-7; TRBD1 aligns across 7 bases. Losses at the gene ends were 1 base for V and 3 bases for J; bases not matched to a gene: 3. The CDR3 extends over 14 amino acids. Looked up from germline, CDR1 is SGHAT and CDR2 is FQNNGV. Here the CDR3 reads CASSLGTGRYEQYF. The CDR3 nucleotides are TGTGCCAGCAGCTTAGGGACAGGTCGCTACGAGCAGTACTTC.

J is TRBJ1-3 and V is TRBV7-8; TRBD1 is a possible D gene (6 bases). Deletions cut 6 bases from V and 2 bases from J, with 11 bases between. CDR3 length: 14 residues. Germline CDR1 and CDR2: SGHVS and FQNEAQ. CDR3 region: CASRSTGTGNTIYF. CDR3 sequence (DNA): TGTGCCAGCAGAAGTACAGGGACTGGAAACACCATATATTTT.

V gene TRBV30 combines with J gene TRBJ2-7; D call uncertain. CDR3 length equals 12 residues. CDR1 GTSNPN and CDR2 SVGIG come from the germline V gene (reference sequence). Trimming pared 3 bases from V and 3 bases from J, leaving 9 bases between. CDR3 sequence (DNA): TGTGCCTGGAGCTTTTCCGACTACGAGCAGTACTTC. It yields the protein CAWSFSDYEQYF.

The chain joins TRBV29-1 to TRBJ2-5, with no clear D. V dropped 6 bases and J dropped 2 bases, with 13 bases sitting between them. CDR1 is SQVTM and CDR2 is ANQGSEA in the germline V gene. The CDR3 runs 13 residues. The CDR3 is CSVYGGPQETQYF. CDR3 in DNA: TGCAGCGTGTATGGCGGCCCGCAAGAGACCCAGTACTTC.